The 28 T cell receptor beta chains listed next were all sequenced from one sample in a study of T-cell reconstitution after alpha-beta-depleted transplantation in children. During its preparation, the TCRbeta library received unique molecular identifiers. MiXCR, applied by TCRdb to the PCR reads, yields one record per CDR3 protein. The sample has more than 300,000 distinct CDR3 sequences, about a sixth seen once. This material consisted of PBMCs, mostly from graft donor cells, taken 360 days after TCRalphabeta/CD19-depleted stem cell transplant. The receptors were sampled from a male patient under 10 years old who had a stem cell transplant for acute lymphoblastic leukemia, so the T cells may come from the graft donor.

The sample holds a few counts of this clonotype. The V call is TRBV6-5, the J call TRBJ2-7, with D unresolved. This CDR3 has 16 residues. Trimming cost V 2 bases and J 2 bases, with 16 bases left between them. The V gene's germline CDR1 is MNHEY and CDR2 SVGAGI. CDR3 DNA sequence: TGTGCCAGCAGTTACCCGTCCCAAAGTCCGGCCTACGAGCAGTACTTC. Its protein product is CASSYPSQSPAYEQYF.

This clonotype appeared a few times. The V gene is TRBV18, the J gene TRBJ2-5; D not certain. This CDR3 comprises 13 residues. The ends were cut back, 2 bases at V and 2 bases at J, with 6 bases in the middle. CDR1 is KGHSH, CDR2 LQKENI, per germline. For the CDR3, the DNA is TGTGCCAGCTCACCATACTCGCAAGAGACCCAGTACTTC. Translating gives CASSPYSQETQYF. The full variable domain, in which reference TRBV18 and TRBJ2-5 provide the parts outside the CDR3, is NAGVMQNPRHLVRRRGQEARLRCSPMKGHSHVYWYRQLPEEGLKFMVYLQKENIIDESGMPKERFSAEFPKEGPSILRIQQVVRGDSAAYFCASSPYSQETQYFGPGTRLLVL.

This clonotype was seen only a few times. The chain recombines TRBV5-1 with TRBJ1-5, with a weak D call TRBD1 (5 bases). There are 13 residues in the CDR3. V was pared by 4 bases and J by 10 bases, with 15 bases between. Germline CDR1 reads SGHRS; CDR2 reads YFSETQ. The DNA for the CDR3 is TGCGCCAGCAGCCTCAACCGAGGGGAACCCCAGCATTTT. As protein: CASSLNRGEPQHF.

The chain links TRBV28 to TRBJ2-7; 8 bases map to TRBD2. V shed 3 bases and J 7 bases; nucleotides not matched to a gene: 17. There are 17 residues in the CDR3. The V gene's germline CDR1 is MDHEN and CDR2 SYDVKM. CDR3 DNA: TGTGCCAGCAGTTTTGTGTGGCGGGAGGCCCCCCTCTCTGAGCAGTACTTC. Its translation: CASSFVWREAPLSEQYF.

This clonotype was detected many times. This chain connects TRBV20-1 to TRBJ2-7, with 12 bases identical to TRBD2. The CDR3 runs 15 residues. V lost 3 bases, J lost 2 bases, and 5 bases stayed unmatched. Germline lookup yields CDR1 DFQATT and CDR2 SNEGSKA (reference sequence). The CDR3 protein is CSASVLAGGPYEQYF. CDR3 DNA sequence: TGCAGTGCTAGCGTTCTAGCGGGAGGGCCCTACGAGCAGTACTTC.

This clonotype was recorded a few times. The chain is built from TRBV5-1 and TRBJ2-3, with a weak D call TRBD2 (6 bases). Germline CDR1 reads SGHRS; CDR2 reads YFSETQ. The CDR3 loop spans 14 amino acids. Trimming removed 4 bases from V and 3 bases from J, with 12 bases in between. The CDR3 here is CASSPGTATDTQYF. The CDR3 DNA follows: TGCGCCAGCAGCCCTGGGACTGCAACAGATACGCAGTATTTT.

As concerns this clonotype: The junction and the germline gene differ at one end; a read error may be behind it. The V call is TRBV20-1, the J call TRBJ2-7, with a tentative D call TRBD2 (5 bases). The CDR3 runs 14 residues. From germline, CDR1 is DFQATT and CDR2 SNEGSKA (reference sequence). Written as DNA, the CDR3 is TGCCGTGCTAGAGCGGTTTCCAGCTCCTACGAGCAGTACTTC. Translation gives CRARAVSSSYEQYF.

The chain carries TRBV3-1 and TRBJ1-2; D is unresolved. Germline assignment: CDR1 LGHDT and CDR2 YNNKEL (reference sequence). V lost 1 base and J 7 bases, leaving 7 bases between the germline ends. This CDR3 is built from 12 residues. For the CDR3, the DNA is TGTGCCAGCAGCCAAGGAAGCGGTGGCTACACCTTC. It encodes CASSQGSGGYTF. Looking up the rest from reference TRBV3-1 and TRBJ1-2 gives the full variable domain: DTAVSQTPKYLVTQMGNDKSIKCEQNLGHDTMYWYKQDSKKFLKIMFSYNNKELIINETVPNRFSPKSPDKAHLNLHINSLELGDSAVYFCASSQGSGGYTFGSGTRLTVV.

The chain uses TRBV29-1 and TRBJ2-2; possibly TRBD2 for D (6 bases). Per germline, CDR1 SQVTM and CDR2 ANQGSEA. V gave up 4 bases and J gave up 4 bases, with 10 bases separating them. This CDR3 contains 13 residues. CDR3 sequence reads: CSVVRGLTGELFF. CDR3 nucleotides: TGCAGCGTTGTGAGGGGACTCACCGGGGAGCTGTTTTTT.

The CDR3 reads CAISVRGETQYF. The CDR3 DNA reads TGTGCCATCAGTGTTCGGGGAGAGACCCAGTACTTC. The rearrangement uses TRBV10-3 and TRBJ2-5; D is perhaps TRBD2 (5 bases). CDR3 length equals 12 residues. V was cut by 4 bases and J by 4 bases, with 7 bases left in between. In germline, CDR1 is ENHRY, CDR2 SYGVKD.

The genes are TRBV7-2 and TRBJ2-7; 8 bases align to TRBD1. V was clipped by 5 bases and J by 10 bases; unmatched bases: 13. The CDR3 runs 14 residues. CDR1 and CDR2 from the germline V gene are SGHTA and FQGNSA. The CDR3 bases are TGTGCCAGCAGCCGGCCCGGGACAGGAACTTTCCAGTACTTC. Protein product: CASSRPGTGTFQYF.

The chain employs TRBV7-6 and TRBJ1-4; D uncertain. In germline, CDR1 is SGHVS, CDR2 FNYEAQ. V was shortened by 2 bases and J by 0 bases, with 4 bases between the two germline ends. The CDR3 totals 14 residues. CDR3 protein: CASSLFSTNEKLFF. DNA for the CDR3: TGTGCCAGCAGCTTATTCTCAACTAATGAAAAACTGTTTTTT.

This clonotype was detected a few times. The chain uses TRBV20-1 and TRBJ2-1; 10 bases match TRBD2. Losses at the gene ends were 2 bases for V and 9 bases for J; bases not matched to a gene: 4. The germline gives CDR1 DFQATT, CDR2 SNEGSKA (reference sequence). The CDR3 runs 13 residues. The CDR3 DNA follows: TGCAGTGCTAGACTAGCGGGAGTGAGTGAGCAGTTCTTC. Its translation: CSARLAGVSEQFF.

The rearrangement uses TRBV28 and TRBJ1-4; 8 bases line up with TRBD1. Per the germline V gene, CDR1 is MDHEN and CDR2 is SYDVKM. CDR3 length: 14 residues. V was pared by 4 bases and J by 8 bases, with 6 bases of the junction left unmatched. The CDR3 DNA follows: TGTGCCAGCAGTTCGGACAGGGCGAGGGAAAAACTGTTTTTT. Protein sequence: CASSSDRAREKLFF.

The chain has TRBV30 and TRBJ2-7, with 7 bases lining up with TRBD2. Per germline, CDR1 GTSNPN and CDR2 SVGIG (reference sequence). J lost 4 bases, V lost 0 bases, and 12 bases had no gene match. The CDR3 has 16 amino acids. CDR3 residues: CAWSVRGGPGIYEQYF. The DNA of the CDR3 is TGTGCCTGGAGTGTACGGGGAGGGCCAGGGATATACGAGCAGTACTTC.

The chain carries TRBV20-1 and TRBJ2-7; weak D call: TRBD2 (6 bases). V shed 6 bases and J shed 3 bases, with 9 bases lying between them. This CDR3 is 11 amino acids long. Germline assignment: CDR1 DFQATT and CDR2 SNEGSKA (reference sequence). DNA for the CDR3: TGCAGTGCGACTAGTAACTACGAGCAGTACTTC. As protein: CSATSNYEQYF.

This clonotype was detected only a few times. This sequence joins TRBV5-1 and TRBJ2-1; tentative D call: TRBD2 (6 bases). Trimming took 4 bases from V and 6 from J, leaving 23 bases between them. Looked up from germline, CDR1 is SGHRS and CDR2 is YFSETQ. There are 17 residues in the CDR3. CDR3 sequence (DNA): TGCGCCAGCAGCGCCCGGGAGACCAGGCCCTACGGCAATGAGCAGTTCTTC. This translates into CASSARETRPYGNEQFF. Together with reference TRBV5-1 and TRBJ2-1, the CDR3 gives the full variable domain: KAGVTQTPRYLIKTRGQQVTLSCSPISGHRSVSWYQQTPGQGLQFLFEYFSETQRNKGNFPGRFSGRQFSNSRSEMNVSTLELGDSALYLCASSARETRPYGNEQFFGPGTRLTVL.

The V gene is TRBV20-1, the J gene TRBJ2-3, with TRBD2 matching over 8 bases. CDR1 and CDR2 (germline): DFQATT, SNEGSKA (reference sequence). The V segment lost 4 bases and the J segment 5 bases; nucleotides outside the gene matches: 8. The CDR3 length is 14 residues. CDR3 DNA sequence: TGCAGTGCTATCAAGCGGGAGTTGGTAGATACGCAGTATTTT. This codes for CSAIKRELVDTQYF.

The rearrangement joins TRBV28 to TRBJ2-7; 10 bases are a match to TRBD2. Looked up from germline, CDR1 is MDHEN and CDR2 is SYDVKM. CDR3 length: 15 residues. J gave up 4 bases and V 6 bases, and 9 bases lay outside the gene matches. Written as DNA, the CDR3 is TGTGCCAGCAGCCCATTAGCGGGAGGAGATTACGAGCAGTACTTC. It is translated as CASSPLAGGDYEQYF.

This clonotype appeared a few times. The CDR3 DNA is TGCGCCAGCAGACTGGGACCAGAGGGAGATACGCAGTATTTT. This codes for CASRLGPEGDTQYF. The V and J genes are TRBV5-1 and TRBJ2-3; either TRBD1 or TRBD2 may fit D (5 bases each). Trimming removed 5 bases from V and 5 bases from J, with 15 bases in between. The CDR3 runs 14 residues. CDR1 is SGHRS and CDR2 is YFSETQ in the germline V gene.

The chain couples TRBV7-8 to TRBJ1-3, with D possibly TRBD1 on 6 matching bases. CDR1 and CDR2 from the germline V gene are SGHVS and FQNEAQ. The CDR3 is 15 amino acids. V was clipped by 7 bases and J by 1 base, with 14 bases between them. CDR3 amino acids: CASTPGGASGNTIYF. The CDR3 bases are TGTGCCAGCACCCCTGGGGGGGCGTCTGGAAACACCATATATTTT. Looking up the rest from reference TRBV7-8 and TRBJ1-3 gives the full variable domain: GAGVSQSPRYKVAKRGQDVALRCDPISGHVSLFWYQQALGQGPEFLTYFQNEAQLDKSGLPSDRFFAERPEGSVSTLKIQRTQQEDSAVYLCASTPGGASGNTIYFGEGSWLTVV.

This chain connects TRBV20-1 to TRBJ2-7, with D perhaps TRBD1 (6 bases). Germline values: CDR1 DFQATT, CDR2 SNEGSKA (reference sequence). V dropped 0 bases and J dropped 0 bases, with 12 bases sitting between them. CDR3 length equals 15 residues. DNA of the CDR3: TGCAGTGCTAGAGACGAGACAGGCTACTCCTACGAGCAGTACTTC. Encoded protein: CSARDETGYSYEQYF.

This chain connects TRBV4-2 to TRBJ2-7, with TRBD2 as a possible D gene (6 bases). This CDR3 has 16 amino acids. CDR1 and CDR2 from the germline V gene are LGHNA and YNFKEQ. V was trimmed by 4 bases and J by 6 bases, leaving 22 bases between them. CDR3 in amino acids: CASSPTNTARGGEQYF. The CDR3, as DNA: TGTGCCAGCAGCCCAACCAATACGGCTAGGGGAGGCGAGCAGTACTTC.

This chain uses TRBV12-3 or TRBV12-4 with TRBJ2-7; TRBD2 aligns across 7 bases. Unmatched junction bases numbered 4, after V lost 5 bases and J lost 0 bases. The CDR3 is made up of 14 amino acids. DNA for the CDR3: TGTGCCAGCAGTCCAGCGGGGTCCTCCTACGAGCAGTACTTC. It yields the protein CASSPAGSSYEQYF.

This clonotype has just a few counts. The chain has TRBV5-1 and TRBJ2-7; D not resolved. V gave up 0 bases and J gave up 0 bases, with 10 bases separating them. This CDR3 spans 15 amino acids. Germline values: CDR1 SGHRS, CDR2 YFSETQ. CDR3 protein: CASSLVRGSSYEQYF. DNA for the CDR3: TGCGCCAGCAGCTTGGTCCGAGGAAGCTCCTACGAGCAGTACTTC.

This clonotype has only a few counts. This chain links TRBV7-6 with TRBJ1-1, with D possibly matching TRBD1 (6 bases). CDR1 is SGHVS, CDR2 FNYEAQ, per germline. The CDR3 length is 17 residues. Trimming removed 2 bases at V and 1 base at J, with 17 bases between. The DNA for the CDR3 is TGTGCCAGCAGCTTAATTGGGCGGCGGACAGCGAACACTGAAGCTTTCTTT. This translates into CASSLIGRRTANTEAFF.

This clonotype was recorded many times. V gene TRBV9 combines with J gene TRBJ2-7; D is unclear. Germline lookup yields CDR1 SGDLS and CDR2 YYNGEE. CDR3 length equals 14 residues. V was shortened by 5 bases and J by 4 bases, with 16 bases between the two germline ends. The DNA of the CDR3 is TGTGCCAGCAGTGTCTCCACGGGTACTTACGAGCAGTACTTC. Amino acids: CASSVSTGTYEQYF.

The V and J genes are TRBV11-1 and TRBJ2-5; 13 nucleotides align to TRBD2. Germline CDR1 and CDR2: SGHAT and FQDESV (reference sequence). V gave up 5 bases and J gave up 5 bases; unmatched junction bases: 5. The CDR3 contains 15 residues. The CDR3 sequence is CASSQRTSGSETQYF. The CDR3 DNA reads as TGTGCCAGCAGCCAACGGACTAGCGGGAGTGAGACCCAGTACTTC. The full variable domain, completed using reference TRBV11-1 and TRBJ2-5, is EAEVAQSPRYKITEKSQAVAFWCDPISGHATLYWYRQILGQGPELLVQFQDESVVDDSQLPKDRFSAERLKGVDSTLKIQPAELGDSAMYLCASSQRTSGSETQYFGPGTRLLVL.